The source of this T cell receptor beta chain is a study of OX40 agonist ivuxolimab in advanced cancers. Findings and limits, study-wide: There was clonal expansion of CD4+ and CD8+ blood T cells by week 6 at 0.1 to 3.0 mg/kg.

Notes on this clone: Antigen specificity is unknown.

Measured with immunoSEQ multiplex PCR; TCRdb has only the in-frame clones, and not every one. The sample contains about 48,000 clones, 81% of which appear only once. Germline V CDR1 and CDR2: SGHDN, FVKESK. The CDR3 spans 14 residues. Trimming left V 5 bases short and J 0 bases short, with 9 bases between. The starting material was CD4+ or CD8+ T cells sorted from blood, obtained in a trial of the OX40 agonist ivuxolimab. V usage is TRBV14 and J usage is TRBJ2-3; maybe TRBD2 (5 bases). The clonotype comes from an adult with an advanced solid tumor such as melanoma, head and neck, liver or kidney cancer. The chain's CDR3 is CASSGLASTDTQYF. As DNA, the CDR3 is TGTGCCAGCAGCGGGCTAGCTAGCACAGATACGCAGTATTTT.